The sequence of this T cell receptor (beta chain) was determined in a study of blood T cell repertoires in COVID-19 (dated by TCRdb to the early 2020s). Regarding the study in general: Collaborator samples came from the United States, Italy and Spain and covered acute and convalescent phases of COVID-19. The material from the prospective study consisted of cDNA or gDNA derived from T cells, B-cell-depleted T cells, or PBMCs. Deeply sampled blood TCRbeta repertoires from subjects exposed to, actively infected with, or recovered from COVID-19 were included in the dataset. The repertoires were released in a freely available public database intended as a resource for research on the immune response to SARS-CoV-2. Samples came from the ongoing ImmuneRACE study (first 160 participants) plus 1,254 subjects from 6 global collaborators. Nearly every sample came with metadata listing a de-identified subject ID, COVID-19 status, age in years and sex. HLA class I and class II types, where available, came from metadata supplied by the sample provider rather than from assay-based typing.

Results the study describes overall, beyond this receptor: How much clinical and demographic metadata was included differed by source and by participant, and the metadata was provided uncurated.

Its CDR3 holds 12 amino acids, cysteine through phenylalanine. The sequence is cut down to CDR3 DNA, 36 bases in frame from base 1. At the junction V is shortened by 1 base and J by 12 bases, with 10 bases in between. Looking up the germline V gene yields CDR1 SGHAT and CDR2 FQNNGV. TCRbeta CDR3 regions were amplified from genomic DNA by means of the immunoSEQ Assay, a bias-controlled multiplex PCR. Processing in the source paper ran as follows. The number of nucleated cells in each sample was estimated by amplification of reference gene primers within the assay. To quantify the absolute abundance of each unique TCRbeta CDR3 rearrangement, sequence reads were collapsed and filtered. For each sample, productive Simpson clonality was calculated by taking the square root of Simpson's diversity index across productive rearrangements. Here the immuneACCESS table is served through TCRdb, limited to in-frame sequences with V and J called. Missing clones are a known gap in these copies; in checked studies unresolved V genes cover under half, and the rest lacks a known reason. V, J and clone size are taken as reported in that table, and D and trimming were inferred from the DNA itself. This sample gives some 290,000 clones in total; over 80% of them show up just once. Of the sample, 3.5% to 5.5% falls within the top ten clones.

The table lists this clone with a few counts. It has no known antigen specificity. There are no base qualities to consult, and no much larger clone falls within one base. Another Seattle source contributed samples from volunteer blood donors who had recovered from COVID-19. Whole blood was collected in K2EDTA tubes by collaborating institutions according to the institutions' own protocols. For TCRbeta analysis, collaborators shipped samples as frozen whole blood, isolated PBMCs, or DNA extracted from either of those sample types. Sequenced input: peripheral blood. Here the chain combines TRBV11-2 and TRBJ2-1, and perhaps TRBD1 as D gene, on 6 matching bases. This receptor was obtained from a man in his 60s who had recovered from COVID-19. The nucleotide sequence is TGTGCCAGCAGCTTAGGGGGCAGGGGGCAGTTCTTC. Its protein product is CASSLGGRGQFF. With the rest looked up from the reference TRBV11-2 and TRBJ2-1 genes rather than sequenced, the full variable domain is EAGVAQSPRYKIIEKRQSVAFWCNPISGHATLYWYQQILGQGPKLLIQFQNNGVVDDSQLPKDRFSAERLKGVDSTLKIQPAKLEDSAVYLCASSLGGRGQFFGPGTRLTVL.